These 30 T cell receptor beta chains came from one sample sequenced in a study of shared clonotypes between healthy human individuals. The table came from immunoSEQ multiplex PCR; TCRdb's copy has only in-frame clones and leaves some out. The sample yields around 1.9 million clones, just under 95% seen once. CD45RO-negative, CCR7-selected cells formed the naive CD8 fraction, which excluded terminally differentiated effector memory CD45RA+ cells. What was sequenced was naive CD8+ T cells from PBMCs. The receptor source for this set is a man aged 18 to 29 in good health. Some clones in this sample may be carry-over from other donors' samples.

The chain recombines TRBV9 with TRBJ2-7; D is perhaps TRBD1 (5 bases). This CDR3 region has 15 residues. Germline lookup yields CDR1 SGDLS and CDR2 YYNGEE. The V end was cut by 0 bases, the J end by 2 bases, with 12 bases between. The CDR3 loop is CASSVEAGPTYEQYF. In DNA, the CDR3 is TGTGCCAGCAGCGTAGAGGCAGGGCCCACCTACGAGCAGTACTTC.

On this clone: This same CDR3 is encoded by further DNA sequences in the sample. The chain recombines TRBV27 with TRBJ2-7; D is unresolved. The V end was cut by 2 bases, the J end by 0 bases, with 8 bases between. The length of the CDR3 is 14 residues. Germline lookup yields CDR1 MNHEY and CDR2 SMNVEV (reference sequence). The CDR3 coding sequence is TGTGCCAGCAGTTTACTCGCGAGCTCCTACGAGCAGTACTTC. Protein product: CASSLLASSYEQYF.

J is TRBJ1-1 and V is TRBV19; TRBD1 might be the D (5 bases). CDR3 size: 15 residues. CDR1 is LNHDA and CDR2 is SQIVND in the germline V gene (reference sequence). The V and J ends lost 3 bases and 0 bases respectively, with 11 bases between them. The CDR3 coding sequence is TGTGCCAGTAGTATGCGGCAGGGAGTGAACACTGAAGCTTTCTTT. Translation gives CASSMRQGVNTEAFF.

This clone was counted once. The chain recombines TRBV5-6 with TRBJ2-1; 7 bases agree with TRBD2. The CDR3 is 13 residues long. Trimming at V came to 0 bases and at J to 7 bases, leaving 1 base not matched to a gene. Germline V CDR1 and CDR2: SGHDT, YYEEEE. The CDR3 DNA reads as TGTGCCAGCAGCTTGGGGACTAGGAATGAGCAGTTCTTC. Amino acid sequence: CASSLGTRNEQFF.

CDR3 in DNA: TGTGCTAGTTCAGAAGGACCCTACGAGCAGTACTTC. It yields the protein CASSEGPYEQYF. J is TRBJ2-7 and V is TRBV12-5, with D unresolved. The CDR3 sequence is 12 residues long. CDR1 LGHNT and CDR2 FRNRAP come from the germline V gene. V was trimmed by 8 bases and J by 2 bases, leaving 10 bases between them.

The chain uses TRBV11-2 and TRBJ2-3; D call uncertain. In germline, CDR1 is SGHAT, CDR2 FQNNGV. V lost 6 bases, J lost 2 bases, and 15 bases lay in between. The CDR3 runs to 15 residues. CDR3 amino acids: CASSEGPGVTDTQYF. The CDR3 DNA is TGTGCCAGCAGTGAAGGACCTGGGGTCACAGATACGCAGTATTTT.

This clone was observed a handful of times. The chain combines TRBV20-1 with TRBJ1-1; D remains ambiguous. This CDR3 spans 9 amino acids. Germline V gives CDR1 DFQATT, CDR2 SNEGSKA (reference sequence). The ends were cut back, 8 bases at V and 0 bases at J, with 1 base in the middle. CDR3 in amino acids: CSMNTEAFF. DNA for the CDR3: TGCAGTATGAACACTGAAGCTTTCTTT.

The V gene is TRBV19, the J gene TRBJ1-2; D is undetermined. The ends were cut back, 5 bases at V and 8 bases at J, with 15 bases in the middle. Germline CDR1 and CDR2: LNHDA and SQIVND (reference sequence). The CDR3 is 13 residues long. Written as DNA, the CDR3 is TGTGCCAGTAGTCCCTTCCTCGCCTTCGGCTACACCTTC. Protein sequence: CASSPFLAFGYTF.

In this sample, this clone turned up once. The genes are TRBV29-1 and TRBJ1-2; tentative D call: TRBD1 (6 bases). In germline, CDR1 is SQVTM, CDR2 ANQGSEA. V shed 6 bases and J shed 7 bases, with 15 bases lying between them. The CDR3 extends over 12 amino acids. In nucleotides, the CDR3 is TGCAGCGTGCTTGGGGGGCTTGGTGGCTACACCTTC. Translation: CSVLGGLGGYTF.

This chain links TRBV10-3 with TRBJ2-1; 10 bases match TRBD2. The CDR3 length is 15 residues. With V trimmed by 3 bases and J by 6 bases, 5 bases remained unmatched. Germline V CDR1 and CDR2: ENHRY, SYGVKD. CDR3 DNA: TGTGCCATCAGTGACGCTCTAGCGGGAGCCAATGAGCAGTTCTTC. Amino acid sequence: CAISDALAGANEQFF.

This chain joins TRBV7-9 and TRBJ1-4; D is undetermined. V lost 5 bases and J lost 8, with 21 bases in between. The germline CDR1 and CDR2 sequences are SEHNR and FQNEAQ (reference sequence). The CDR3 sequence is 16 residues long. CDR3 bases: TGTGCCAGCAGCAGTCGGACGCTCAACGAGGAAGAAAAACTGTTTTTT. Its translation is CASSSRTLNEEEKLFF.

The CDR3 sequence: CAPSVGRAGETQYF. The CDR3 bases are TGTGCCCCATCCGTCGGCAGGGCGGGAGAGACCCAGTACTTC. J is TRBJ2-5 and V is TRBV14; D possibly uses TRBD1 or TRBD2 (5 bases each). V lost 11 bases and J lost 4, with 20 bases in between. Germline V CDR1 and CDR2: SGHDN, FVKESK. The CDR3 is 14 residues long. The whole variable domain, remainder taken from reference TRBV14 and TRBJ2-5, is EAGVTQFPSHSVIEKGQTVTLRCDPISGHDNLYWYRRVMGKEIKFLLHFVKESKQDESGMPNNRFLAERTGGTYSTLKVQPAELEDSGVYFCAPSVGRAGETQYFGPGTRLLVL.

The CDR3 protein is CASSFGTGVTTDTQYF. Here the CDR3 DNA reads TGTGCCAGCAGTTTTGGGACAGGGGTGACGACAGATACGCAGTATTTT. V and J are TRBV28 and TRBJ2-3, with 10 bases matching TRBD1. Germline trimming cut 3 bases from V and 3 bases from J; bases unmatched to any gene: 6. The CDR3 spans 16 residues. Germline V gives CDR1 MDHEN, CDR2 SYDVKM.

The V call is TRBV27, the J call TRBJ2-5; no clear D gene. This CDR3 comprises 13 residues. V lost 2 bases and J 3 bases, leaving 7 bases between the germline ends. Germline assignment: CDR1 MNHEY and CDR2 SMNVEV (reference sequence). In DNA form, the CDR3 reads TGTGCCAGCAGTTTAGGGCACGAAGAGACCCAGTACTTC. As protein: CASSLGHEETQYF.

The V call is TRBV27, the J call TRBJ1-4; 7 bases align to TRBD1. The V gene's germline CDR1 is MNHEY and CDR2 SMNVEV (reference sequence). This CDR3 region has 18 residues. The V gene end was trimmed by 6 bases and the J gene end by 0 bases; junction bases not matched to a gene: 13. The CDR3 is CASRLTGQTLATNEKLFF. CDR3 in DNA: TGTGCCAGCAGACTGACGGGACAGACGTTAGCAACTAATGAAAAACTGTTTTTT.

The V call is TRBV7-2, the J call TRBJ2-7; no clear D. The CDR3 extends over 15 amino acids. V dropped 0 bases and J dropped 0 bases, with 9 bases sitting between them. Per the germline V gene, CDR1 is SGHTA and CDR2 is FQGNSA. CDR3 bases: TGTGCCAGCAGCTTAGCGTCACGCTACTCCTACGAGCAGTACTTC. As protein: CASSLASRYSYEQYF.

Concerning this clone: This sample includes further DNA sequences coding for the same CDR3. The J gene is TRBJ2-1, the V gene TRBV6-5; perhaps TRBD1 as D (5 bases). There are 15 residues in the CDR3. Germline V lookup: CDR1 MNHEY, CDR2 SVGAGI. The V gene lost 0 bases and the J gene lost 3 bases, with 9 bases spanning the gap. The CDR3 here is CASSYSGRSYNEQFF. The CDR3 DNA reads TGTGCCAGCAGTTACTCGGGGCGAAGCTACAATGAGCAGTTCTTC.

CDR3 amino acids: CASSEPRDLTTEAFF. The CDR3 nucleotides read TGTGCCAGCAGTGAACCCAGGGACCTAACAACTGAAGCTTTCTTT. The chain couples TRBV2 to TRBJ1-1; D is perhaps TRBD1 (5 bases). The CDR3 sequence is 15 residues long. Trimming removed 2 bases at V and 5 bases at J, with 15 bases between. Germline lookup yields CDR1 SNHLY and CDR2 FYNNEI.

This chain uses TRBV5-8 with TRBJ2-2, with 9 bases matching TRBD1. Per germline, CDR1 SGHTS and CDR2 YDEGEE. Trimming removed 1 base from V and 4 bases from J; junction bases left unmatched: 5. This CDR3 region has 16 residues. Here the CDR3 reads CASSLFTGGRTGELFF. The CDR3 region has the DNA TGTGCCAGCAGCTTGTTTACAGGGGGCCGCACCGGGGAGCTGTTTTTT.

The rearrangement links TRBV27 to TRBJ2-1, with a possible D match to TRBD2 (6 bases). Germline V CDR1 and CDR2: MNHEY, SMNVEV (reference sequence). The V gene lost 3 bases and the J gene lost 7 bases, with 16 bases spanning the gap. This CDR3 contains 15 residues. CDR3 residues: CASSFAGPGVNEQFF. Written as DNA, the CDR3 is TGTGCCAGCAGTTTCGCGGGGCCGGGTGTGAATGAGCAGTTCTTC.

This clone was seen a few times. The chain has TRBV28 and TRBJ2-7, with unresolved D. CDR1 and CDR2 (germline): MDHEN, SYDVKM. This CDR3 comprises 11 residues. V was shortened by 4 bases and J by 3 bases, with 4 bases between the two germline ends. DNA of the CDR3: TGTGCCAGCAGTTGGGACTACGAGCAGTACTTC. It yields the protein CASSWDYEQYF.

The chain joins TRBV5-4 to TRBJ2-7; the D is unclear. Per germline, CDR1 SGHNT and CDR2 YYREEE (reference sequence). V lost 0 bases, J lost 6 bases, and 4 bases lay in between. This CDR3 has 11 amino acids. Written as DNA, the CDR3 is TGTGCCAGCAGCTTGGAGGCCGAGCAGTACTTC. This encodes CASSLEAEQYF.

The chain employs TRBV28 and TRBJ1-2; D is perhaps TRBD1 (6 bases). CDR3 length: 17 amino acids. V was clipped by 7 bases and J by 0 bases, with 21 bases between them. Germline values: CDR1 MDHEN, CDR2 SYDVKM. This chain's CDR3 is CASTFRGLQLANYGYTF. CDR3 coding DNA: TGTGCCAGCACGTTCAGGGGACTTCAACTCGCTAACTATGGCTACACCTTC.

This sequence joins TRBV4-1 and TRBJ2-1; tentative D call: TRBD1 (6 bases). Germline V CDR1 and CDR2: MGHRA, YSYEKL. This CDR3 contains 12 residues. Trimming stripped 6 bases from V and 5 bases from J, with 8 bases between. The DNA for the CDR3 is TGCGCCAGCAGAAAGGGGGACAATGAGCAGTTCTTC. Amino acids: CASRKGDNEQFF.

The chain couples TRBV5-4 to TRBJ2-7; 7 nucleotides agree with TRBD2. Germline assignment: CDR1 SGHNT and CDR2 YYREEE (reference sequence). V trimming: 4 bases; J trimming: 6 bases; junction bases outside the gene matches: 4. The CDR3 is 12 amino acids. The chain's CDR3 is CASSAGEGEQYF. CDR3 coding DNA: TGTGCCAGCAGCGCGGGAGAAGGCGAGCAGTACTTC.

The rearrangement uses TRBV4-3 and TRBJ2-2; D is perhaps TRBD2 (5 bases). Deletions cut 1 base from V and 0 bases from J, with 15 bases between. Germline assignment: CDR1 LGHNA and CDR2 YSLEER. There are 18 residues in the CDR3. CDR3 nucleotide sequence: TGCGCCAGCAGCCAAGCTACCGGACTCCGGTCGAACACCGGGGAGCTGTTTTTT. It specifies CASSQATGLRSNTGELFF.

This chain joins TRBV9 and TRBJ2-1, with D possibly TRBD2 on 6 matching bases. This CDR3 has 15 amino acids. Trimming left V 0 bases short and J 10 bases short, with 17 bases between. Germline assignment: CDR1 SGDLS and CDR2 YYNGEE. The CDR3 DNA reads TGTGCCAGCAGCGTAGCTCTGGCCGCACGGGAGGAGCAGTTCTTC. Protein sequence: CASSVALAAREEQFF.

The V gene is TRBV9, the J gene TRBJ2-2; D gene uncertain. Looked up from germline, CDR1 is SGDLS and CDR2 is YYNGEE. V was pared by 2 bases and J by 8 bases, with 10 bases between. There are 13 residues in the CDR3. CDR3 residues: CASSVAPGGELFF. The CDR3, as DNA: TGTGCCAGCAGCGTCGCCCCCGGAGGGGAGCTGTTTTTT.

The chain combines TRBV5-6 with TRBJ1-3; 7 bases fit TRBD1. With V trimmed by 1 base and J by 0 bases, 4 bases remained unmatched. Germline CDR1 is SGHDT and CDR2 is YYEEEE. The CDR3 contains 16 residues. CDR3 sequence reads: CASSLPYRGSGNTIYF. Here the CDR3 DNA reads TGTGCCAGCAGCTTGCCCTACAGGGGCTCTGGAAACACCATATATTTT.

CDR3 nucleotide sequence: TGTGCCAGCAGCATATCGTTAGCACCGGGAGGGGGCTACACCTTC. Its protein is CASSISLAPGGGYTF. The rearrangement links TRBV7-9 to TRBJ1-2; no reliable D call. The CDR3 sequence is 15 residues long. V was clipped by 5 bases and J by 8 bases, with 21 bases between them. Germline assignment: CDR1 SEHNR and CDR2 FQNEAQ (reference sequence).